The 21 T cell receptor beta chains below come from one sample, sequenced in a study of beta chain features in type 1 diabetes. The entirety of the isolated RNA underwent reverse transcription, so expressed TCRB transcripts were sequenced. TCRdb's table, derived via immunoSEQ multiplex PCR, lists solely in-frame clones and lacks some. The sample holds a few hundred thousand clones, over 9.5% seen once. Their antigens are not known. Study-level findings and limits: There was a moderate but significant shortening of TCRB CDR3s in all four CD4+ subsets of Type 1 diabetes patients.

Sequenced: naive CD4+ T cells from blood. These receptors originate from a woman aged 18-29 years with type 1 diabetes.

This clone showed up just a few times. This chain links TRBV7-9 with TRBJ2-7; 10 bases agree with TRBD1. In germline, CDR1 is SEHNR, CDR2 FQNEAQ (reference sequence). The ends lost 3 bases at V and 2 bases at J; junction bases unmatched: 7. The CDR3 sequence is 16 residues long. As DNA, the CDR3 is TGTGCCAGCAGCTTCGGGGACAGGGGAAAGGCCTACGAGCAGTACTTC. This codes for CASSFGDRGKAYEQYF.

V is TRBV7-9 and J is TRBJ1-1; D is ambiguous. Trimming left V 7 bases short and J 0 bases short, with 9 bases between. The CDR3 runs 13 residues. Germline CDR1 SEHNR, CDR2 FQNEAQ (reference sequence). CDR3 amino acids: CASTQLMNTEAFF. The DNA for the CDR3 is TGTGCCAGCACACAGCTCATGAACACTGAAGCTTTCTTT.

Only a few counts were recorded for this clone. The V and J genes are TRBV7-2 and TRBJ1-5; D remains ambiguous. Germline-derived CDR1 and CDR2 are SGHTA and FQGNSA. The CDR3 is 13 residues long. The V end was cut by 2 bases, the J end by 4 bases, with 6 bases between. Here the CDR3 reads CASSLNENQPQHF. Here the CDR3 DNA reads TGTGCCAGCAGCTTAAACGAGAATCAGCCCCAGCATTTT.

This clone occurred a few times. For the CDR3, the DNA is TGCAGTGCTGGTCCACAGTTCACGGCTTTCTTT. It yields the protein CSAGPQFTAFF. The chain recombines TRBV20-1 with TRBJ1-1; D unclear. CDR3 length: 11 amino acids. Germline-derived CDR1 and CDR2 are DFQATT and SNEGSKA (reference sequence). With 5 bases removed from V and 11 bases from J, the gap between germline ends came to 15 bases.

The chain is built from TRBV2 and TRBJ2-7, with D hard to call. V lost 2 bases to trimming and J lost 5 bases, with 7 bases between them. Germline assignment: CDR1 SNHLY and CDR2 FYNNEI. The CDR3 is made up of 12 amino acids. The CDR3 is CASSEHTDEQYF. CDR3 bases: TGTGCCAGCAGTGAACATACGGACGAGCAGTACTTC.

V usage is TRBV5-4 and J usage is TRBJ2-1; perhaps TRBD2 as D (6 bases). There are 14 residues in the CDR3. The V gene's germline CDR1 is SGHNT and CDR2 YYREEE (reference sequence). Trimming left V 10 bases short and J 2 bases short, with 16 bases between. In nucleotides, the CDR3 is TGTGCCGCCTACTCGGGACTCACCTACAATGAGCAGTTCTTC. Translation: CAAYSGLTYNEQFF.

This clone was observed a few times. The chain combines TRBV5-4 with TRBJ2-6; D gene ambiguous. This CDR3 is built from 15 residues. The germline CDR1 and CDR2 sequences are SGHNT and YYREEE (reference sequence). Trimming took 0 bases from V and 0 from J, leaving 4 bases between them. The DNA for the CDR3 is TGTGCCAGCAGCTTGGAATACTCTGGGGCCAACGTCCTGACTTTC. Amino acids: CASSLEYSGANVLTF.

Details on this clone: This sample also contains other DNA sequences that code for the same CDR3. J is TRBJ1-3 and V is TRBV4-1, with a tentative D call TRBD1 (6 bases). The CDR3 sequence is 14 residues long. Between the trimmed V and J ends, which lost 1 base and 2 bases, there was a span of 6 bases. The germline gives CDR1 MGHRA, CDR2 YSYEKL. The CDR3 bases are TGCGCCAGCAGCCAAGCAGGGGCTGGAAACACCATATATTTT. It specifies CASSQAGAGNTIYF.

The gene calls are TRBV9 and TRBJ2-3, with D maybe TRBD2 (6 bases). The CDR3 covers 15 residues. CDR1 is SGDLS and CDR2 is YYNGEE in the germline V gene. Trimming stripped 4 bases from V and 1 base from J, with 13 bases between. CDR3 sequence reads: CASSLRDLRTDTQYF. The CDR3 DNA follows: TGTGCCAGCAGCCTCCGGGACTTACGCACAGATACGCAGTATTTT.

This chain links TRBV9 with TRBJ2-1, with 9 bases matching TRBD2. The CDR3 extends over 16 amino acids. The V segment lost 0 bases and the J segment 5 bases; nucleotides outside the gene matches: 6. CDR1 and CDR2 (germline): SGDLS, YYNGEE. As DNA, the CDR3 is TGTGCCAGCAGCGTAGTAGAGCGGGAGGCCAACAATGAGCAGTTCTTC. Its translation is CASSVVEREANNEQFF.

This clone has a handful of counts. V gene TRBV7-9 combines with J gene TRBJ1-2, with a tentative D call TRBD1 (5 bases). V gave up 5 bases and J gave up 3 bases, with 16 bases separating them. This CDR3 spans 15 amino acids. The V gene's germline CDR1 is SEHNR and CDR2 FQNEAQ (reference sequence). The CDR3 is CASSRGPRGDYGYTF. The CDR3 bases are TGTGCCAGCAGCAGAGGCCCGCGGGGGGACTATGGCTACACCTTC.

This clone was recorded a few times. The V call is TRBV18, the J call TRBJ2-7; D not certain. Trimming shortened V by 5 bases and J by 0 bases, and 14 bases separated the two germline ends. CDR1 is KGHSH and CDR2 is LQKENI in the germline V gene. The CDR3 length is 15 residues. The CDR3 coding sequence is TGTGCCAGCTCAACCGGCAGGCAGGACTCCTACGAGCAGTACTTC. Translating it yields CASSTGRQDSYEQYF.

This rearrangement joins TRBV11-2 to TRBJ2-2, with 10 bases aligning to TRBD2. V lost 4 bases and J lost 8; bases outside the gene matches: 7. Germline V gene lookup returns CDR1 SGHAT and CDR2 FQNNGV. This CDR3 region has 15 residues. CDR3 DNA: TGTGCCAGCAGCTCGTCTCCTAGCGGGAGTGGGGAGCTGTTTTTT. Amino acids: CASSSSPSGSGELFF.

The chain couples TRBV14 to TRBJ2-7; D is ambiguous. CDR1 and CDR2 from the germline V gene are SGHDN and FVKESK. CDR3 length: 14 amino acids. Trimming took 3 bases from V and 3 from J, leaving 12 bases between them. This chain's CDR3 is CASSQERRVYEQYF. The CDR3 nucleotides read TGTGCCAGCAGCCAGGAACGACGGGTCTACGAGCAGTACTTC.

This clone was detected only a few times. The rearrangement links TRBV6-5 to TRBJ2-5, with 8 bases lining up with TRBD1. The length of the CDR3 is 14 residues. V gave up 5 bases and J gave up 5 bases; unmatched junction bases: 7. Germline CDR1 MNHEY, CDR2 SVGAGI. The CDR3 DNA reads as TGTGCCAGCAGTAGACGGACAGGGCGGGAGACCCAGTACTTC. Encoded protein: CASSRRTGRETQYF.

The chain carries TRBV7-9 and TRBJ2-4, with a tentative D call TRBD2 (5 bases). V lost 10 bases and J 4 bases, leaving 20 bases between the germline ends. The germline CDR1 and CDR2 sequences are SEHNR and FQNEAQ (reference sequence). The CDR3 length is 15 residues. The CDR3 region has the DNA TGTGCCACTGGAGACGGTTTCAGAGGGAAAAACATTCAGTACTTC. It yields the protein CATGDGFRGKNIQYF.

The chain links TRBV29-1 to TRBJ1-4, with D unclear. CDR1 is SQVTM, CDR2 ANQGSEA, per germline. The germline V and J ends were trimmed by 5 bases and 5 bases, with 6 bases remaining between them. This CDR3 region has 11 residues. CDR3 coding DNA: TGCAGCGTTAGAGAGAATGAAAAACTGTTTTTT. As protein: CSVRENEKLFF. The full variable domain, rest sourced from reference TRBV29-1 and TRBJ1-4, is SAVISQKPSRDICQRGTSLTIQCQVDSQVTMMFWYRQQPGQSLTLIATANQGSEATYESGFVIDKFPISRPNLTFSTLTVSNMSPEDSSIYLCSVRENEKLFFGSGTQLSVL.

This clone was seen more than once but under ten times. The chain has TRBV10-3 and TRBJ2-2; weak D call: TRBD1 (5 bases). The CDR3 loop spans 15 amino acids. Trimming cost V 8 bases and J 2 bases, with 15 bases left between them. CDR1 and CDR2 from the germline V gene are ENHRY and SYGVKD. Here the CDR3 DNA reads TGTGCCATCCGATCGACAGCAGTAAACACCGGGGAGCTGTTTTTT. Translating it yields CAIRSTAVNTGELFF.

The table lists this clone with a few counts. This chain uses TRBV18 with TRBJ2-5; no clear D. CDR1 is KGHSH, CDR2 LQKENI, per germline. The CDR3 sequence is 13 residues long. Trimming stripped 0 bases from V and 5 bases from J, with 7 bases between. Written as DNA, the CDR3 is TGTGCCAGCTCACCACCGGTAGTCGAGACCCAGTACTTC. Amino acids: CASSPPVVETQYF.

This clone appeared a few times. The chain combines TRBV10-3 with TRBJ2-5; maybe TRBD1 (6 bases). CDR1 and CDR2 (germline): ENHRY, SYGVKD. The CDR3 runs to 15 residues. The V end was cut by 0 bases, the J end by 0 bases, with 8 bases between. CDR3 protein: CAISESGQNQETQYF. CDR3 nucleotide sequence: TGTGCCATCAGTGAGTCCGGACAGAACCAAGAGACCCAGTACTTC.

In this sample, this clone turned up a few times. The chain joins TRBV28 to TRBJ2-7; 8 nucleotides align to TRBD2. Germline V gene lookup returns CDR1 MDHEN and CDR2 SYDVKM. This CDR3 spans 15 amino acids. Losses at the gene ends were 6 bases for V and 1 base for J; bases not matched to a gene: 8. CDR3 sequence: CASSRSGKSSYEQYF. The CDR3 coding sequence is TGTGCCAGCAGCCGTAGCGGGAAATCTTCCTACGAGCAGTACTTC.